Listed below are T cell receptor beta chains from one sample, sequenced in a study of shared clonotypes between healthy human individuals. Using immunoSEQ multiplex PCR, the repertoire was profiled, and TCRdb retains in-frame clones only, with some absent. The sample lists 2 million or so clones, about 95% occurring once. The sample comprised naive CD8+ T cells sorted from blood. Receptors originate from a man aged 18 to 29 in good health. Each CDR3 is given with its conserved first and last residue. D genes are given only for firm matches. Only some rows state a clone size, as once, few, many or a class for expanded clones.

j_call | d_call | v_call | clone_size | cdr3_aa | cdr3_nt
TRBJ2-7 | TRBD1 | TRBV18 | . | CASSPTGTEVTEQYF | TGTGCCAGCTCACCTACCGGGACAGAAGTAACCGAGCAGTACTTC
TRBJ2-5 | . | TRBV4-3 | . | CASSQEERQETQYF | TGCGCCAGCAGCCAAGAAGAGCGGCAAGAGACCCAGTACTTC
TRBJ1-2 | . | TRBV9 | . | CASSHGTQGPNYGYTF | TGTGCCAGCAGCCATGGTACACAGGGACCCAACTATGGCTACACCTTC
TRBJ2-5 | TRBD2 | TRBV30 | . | CAWSGLAGGVQETQYF | TGTGCCTGGAGTGGACTAGCGGGAGGGGTGCAAGAGACCCAGTACTTC
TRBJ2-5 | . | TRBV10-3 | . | CAISDWQGLMGETQYF | TGTGCCATCAGTGATTGGCAGGGCCTCATGGGGGAGACCCAGTACTTC
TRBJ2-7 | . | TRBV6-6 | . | CASSYPAGAGYEQYF | TGTGCCAGCAGTTACCCTGCAGGGGCGGGCTACGAGCAGTACTTC
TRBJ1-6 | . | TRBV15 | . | CATSEGTSGSPLHF | TGTGCCACCAGCGAGGGGACCTCTGGGTCACCCCTCCACTTT
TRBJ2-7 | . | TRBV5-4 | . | CASSWGSGEQYF | TGTGCCAGCAGCTGGGGGAGCGGCGAGCAGTACTTC
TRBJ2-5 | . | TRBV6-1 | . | CASTEGETQYF | TGTGCCAGCACCGAAGGGGAGACCCAGTACTTC
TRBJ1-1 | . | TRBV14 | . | CASSRRRQGNAEAFF | TGTGCCAGCAGCCGGAGGCGGCAGGGAAACGCTGAAGCTTTCTTT
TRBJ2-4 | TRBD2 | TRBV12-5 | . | CASGAGTSGDIQYF | TGTGCTAGTGGGGCCGGGACTAGCGGGGACATTCAGTACTTC
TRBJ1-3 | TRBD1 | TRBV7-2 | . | CASSLDTGVTGNTIYF | TGTGCCAGCAGCTTAGATACAGGGGTAACTGGAAACACCATATATTTT
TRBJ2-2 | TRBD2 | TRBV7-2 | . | CASSFGLANTGELFF | TGTGCCAGCAGCTTCGGACTAGCGAACACCGGGGAGCTGTTTTTT
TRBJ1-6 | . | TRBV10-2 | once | CASSFEKLANSPLHF | TGCGCCAGCAGCTTTGAGAAGCTGGCGAATTCACCCCTCCACTTT